Listed here are 12 T cell receptor beta chains from one sample, sequenced in a study of PD-1 blockade in classical Hodgkin lymphoma. Profiled with immunoSEQ multiplex PCR; TCRdb holds only in-frame clones, not every one. The data show about 40,000 clones, around 87% seen once. Each and every patient relapsed after autologous stem cell transplantation, and patients got differing brentuximab vedotin exposure. The source was peripheral blood mononuclear cells (PBMCs), collected at baseline. Receptors originate from a human donor with classical Hodgkin lymphoma.

This rearrangement joins TRBV4-3 to TRBJ2-3; a weak D match, TRBD2 (5 bases). The CDR3 is 15 residues long. V was clipped by 0 bases and J by 1 base, with 8 bases between them. Germline V gene sequence: CDR1 LGHNA, CDR2 YSLEER. The CDR3 sequence: CASSQDSGGTDTQYF. In DNA, the CDR3 is TGCGCCAGCAGCCAAGACAGCGGCGGCACAGATACGCAGTATTTT.

The chain has TRBV7-2 and TRBJ1-6; D is perhaps TRBD1 (5 bases). Germline values: CDR1 SGHTA, CDR2 FQGNSA. CDR3 length: 14 amino acids. V shed 7 bases and J shed 7 bases, with 14 bases lying between them. Written as DNA, the CDR3 is TGTGCCAGCACCTCACTACGGGGGAATTCACCCCTCCACTTT. Translation: CASTSLRGNSPLHF.

V usage is TRBV19 and J usage is TRBJ1-2; tentative D call: TRBD1 (5 bases). The ends were cut back, 4 bases at V and 5 bases at J, with 14 bases in the middle. This CDR3 spans 14 amino acids. The germline V gene has CDR1 LNHDA and CDR2 SQIVND (reference sequence). The CDR3 loop is CASSSTQRGYGYTF. The DNA for the CDR3 is TGTGCCAGTAGTAGTACTCAACGGGGGTATGGCTACACCTTC.

The chain uses TRBV7-9 and TRBJ1-1; 9 nucleotides agree with TRBD1. V gave up 6 bases and J gave up 1 base; unmatched junction bases: 9. This CDR3 region has 16 residues. Germline V gives CDR1 SEHNR, CDR2 FQNEAQ (reference sequence). The CDR3 DNA sequence: TGTGCCAGCAGTCGAAAAAACAGGGGGCGGAACACTGAAGCTTTCTTT. This codes for CASSRKNRGRNTEAFF.

The DNA of the CDR3 is TGTGCCAGCAGCTCCGGACAGGGGGAGTATGGCTACACCTTC. Translated, it gives CASSSGQGEYGYTF. The genes are TRBV7-2 and TRBJ1-2; 10 nucleotides line up with TRBD1. The CDR3 is 14 residues long. In germline, CDR1 is SGHTA, CDR2 FQGNSA. The junction had 4 bases not matched to a gene; V was cut back by 4 bases and J by 5 bases.

This chain links TRBV6-6 with TRBJ1-2; D remains unclear. The germline V gene encodes CDR1 MNHNY and CDR2 SVGAGI (reference sequence). With 6 bases removed from V and 8 bases from J, the gap between germline ends came to 22 bases. CDR3 size: 15 residues. The CDR3 DNA reads TGTGCCAGCAGCACACTTACCAGCCGTTTGGGGGGCTACACCTTC. Translated, it gives CASSTLTSRLGGYTF.

J is TRBJ2-5 and V is TRBV2, with a tentative D call TRBD1 (6 bases). Germline CDR1 SNHLY, CDR2 FYNNEI. The CDR3 covers 13 residues. The V and J ends lost 7 bases and 5 bases respectively, with 14 bases between them. CDR3 sequence (DNA): TGTGCCAGCACGGGACATCAATTGGAGACCCAGTACTTC. Its protein product is CASTGHQLETQYF.

The rearrangement joins TRBV7-2 to TRBJ1-1; no clear D. Trimming left V 5 bases short and J 5 bases short, with 12 bases between. This CDR3 contains 13 residues. Germline V gives CDR1 SGHTA, CDR2 FQGNSA. The DNA of the CDR3 is TGTGCCAGCAGCCGAGGAGCGGGGACTGAAGCTTTCTTT. As protein: CASSRGAGTEAFF.

V is TRBV9 and J is TRBJ1-2; maybe TRBD1 (5 bases). V lost 6 bases, J lost 4 bases, and 13 bases lay in between. Germline lookup yields CDR1 SGDLS and CDR2 YYNGEE. CDR3 length: 13 residues. CDR3 in amino acids: CASTDVGGYGYTF. The CDR3 DNA follows: TGTGCCAGCACGGACGTGGGGGGCTATGGCTACACCTTC.

The chain uses TRBV7-2 and TRBJ2-2, with D unresolved. The length of the CDR3 is 13 residues. Trimming stripped 5 bases from V and 6 bases from J, with 10 bases between. Germline V lookup: CDR1 SGHTA, CDR2 FQGNSA. The CDR3 loop is CASSPGPSGELFF. Written as DNA, the CDR3 is TGTGCCAGCAGCCCCGGGCCCTCCGGGGAGCTGTTTTTT.

V usage is TRBV28 and J usage is TRBJ1-2; 7 nucleotides align to TRBD1. Germline assignment: CDR1 MDHEN and CDR2 SYDVKM. The CDR3 is 13 amino acids. Trimming cost V 6 bases and J 3 bases; bases outside gene matches: 4. This chain's CDR3 is CASRPGTDYGYTF. The CDR3, as DNA: TGTGCCAGCAGACCCGGGACAGACTATGGCTACACCTTC.

DNA of the CDR3: TGTGCCAGCCTGGGCACAGATACGCAGTATTTT. It specifies CASLGTDTQYF. The chain couples TRBV11-2 to TRBJ2-3; D remains ambiguous. Germline V gene sequence: CDR1 SGHAT, CDR2 FQNNGV. The CDR3 is made up of 11 amino acids. Trimming took 8 bases from V and 1 from J, leaving 4 bases between them.